Listed below are T cell receptor beta chains from one sample, sequenced in a study of T-cell reconstitution after alpha-beta-depleted transplantation in children. MiXCR, run by TCRdb on the PCR reads, gives a single entry per CDR3 protein. The sample lists approximately 590,000 distinct CDR3 sequences; over 9.5% were seen once. The specimen was PBMCs from the stem cell graft donor, collected from the stem cell graft. Source of these receptors: a human donor who donated a stem cell graft to a child with acute myeloid leukemia. Both conserved end residues are part of each CDR3.

v_call: TRBV3-1; cdr3_aa: CASSTPRAGEGIQYF
v_call: TRBV6-1; cdr3_aa: CASTKPGTDTQYF
v_call: TRBV20-1; cdr3_aa: CSARDLHTSGRAYNEQFF
v_call: TRBV29-1; cdr3_aa: CSSQGAGDGETQYF
v_call: TRBV30; cdr3_aa: CAWAGGGYNEQFF
v_call: TRBV5-5; cdr3_aa: CASSLGLQGGGLDTEAFF
v_call: TRBV19; cdr3_aa: CASKSRTSGRTDTQYF
v_call: TRBV2; cdr3_aa: CASRGQGLGNQPQHF
v_call: TRBV7-3; cdr3_aa: CASSLIGTSATGELFF
v_call: TRBV3-1; cdr3_aa: CASSQVTAPRGEQFF
v_call: TRBV27; cdr3_aa: CASRGGGTGFNQPQHF
v_call: TRBV4-3; cdr3_aa: CASSQGTVQYGYTF